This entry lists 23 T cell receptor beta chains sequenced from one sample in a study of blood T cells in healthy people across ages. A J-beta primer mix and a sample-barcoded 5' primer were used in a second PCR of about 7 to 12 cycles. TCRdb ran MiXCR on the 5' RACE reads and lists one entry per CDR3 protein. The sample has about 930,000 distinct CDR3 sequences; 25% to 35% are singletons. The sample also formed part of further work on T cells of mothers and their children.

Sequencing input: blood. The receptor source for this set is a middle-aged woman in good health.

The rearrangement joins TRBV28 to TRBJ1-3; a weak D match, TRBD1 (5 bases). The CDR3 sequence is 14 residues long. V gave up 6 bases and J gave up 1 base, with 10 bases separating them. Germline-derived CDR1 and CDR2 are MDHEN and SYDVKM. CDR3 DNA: TGTGCCAGCAGACGCAGGGTATCTGGAAACACCATATATTTT. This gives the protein CASRRRVSGNTIYF.

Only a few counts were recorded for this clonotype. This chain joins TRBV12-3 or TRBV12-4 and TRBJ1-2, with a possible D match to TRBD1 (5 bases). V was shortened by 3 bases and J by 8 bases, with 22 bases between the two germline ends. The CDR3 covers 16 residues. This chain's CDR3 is CASSLNRLPTRGGYTF. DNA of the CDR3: TGTGCCAGCAGTTTGAACAGGCTCCCTACTCGAGGGGGCTACACCTTC.

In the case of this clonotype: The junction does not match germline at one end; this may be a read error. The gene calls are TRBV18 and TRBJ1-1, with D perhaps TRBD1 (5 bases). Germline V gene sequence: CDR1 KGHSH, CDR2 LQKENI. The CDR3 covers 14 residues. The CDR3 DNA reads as TGTGCCAGCTCATCACCGAAGGGGATGGCTGAAGCTTTCTTT. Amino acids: CASSSPKGMAEAFF.

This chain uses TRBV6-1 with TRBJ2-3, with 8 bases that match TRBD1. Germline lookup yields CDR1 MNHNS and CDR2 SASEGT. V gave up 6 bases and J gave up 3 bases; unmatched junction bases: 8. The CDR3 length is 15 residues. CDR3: CASRIPDRETDTQYF. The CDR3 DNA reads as TGTGCCAGCAGGATCCCGGACAGGGAAACAGATACGCAGTATTTT.

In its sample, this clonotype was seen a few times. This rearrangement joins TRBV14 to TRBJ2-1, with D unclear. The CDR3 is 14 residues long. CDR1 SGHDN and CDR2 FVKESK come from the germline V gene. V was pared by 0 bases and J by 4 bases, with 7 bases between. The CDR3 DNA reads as TGTGCCAGCAGCCAAGATTACGCATACAATGAGCAGTTCTTC. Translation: CASSQDYAYNEQFF.

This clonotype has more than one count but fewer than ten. The chain's CDR3 is CASSFQRGSYEQYF. CDR3 sequence (DNA): TGTGCCAGCAGCTTTCAAAGGGGCTCCTACGAGCAGTACTTC. The V and J genes are TRBV7-9 and TRBJ2-7, with a weak D call TRBD1 (5 bases). The V end lost 3 bases, the J end lost 0 bases, and 9 bases lay between the germline ends. Germline V gives CDR1 SEHNR, CDR2 FQNEAQ (reference sequence). The CDR3 length is 14 residues.

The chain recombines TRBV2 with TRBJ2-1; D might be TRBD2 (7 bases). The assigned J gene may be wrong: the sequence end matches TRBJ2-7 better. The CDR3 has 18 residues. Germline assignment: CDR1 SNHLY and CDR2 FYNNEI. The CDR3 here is CASSEDRGAASSYNEQYF. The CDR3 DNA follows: TGTGCCAGCAGTGAAGACCGGGGGGCAGCAAGCTCCTACAATGAGCAGTACTTC.

CDR3 sequence (DNA): TGTGCCAGTAAGACAGGGGGGGCGAACACTGAAGCTTTCTTT. This gives the protein CASKTGGANTEAFF. The chain carries TRBV28 and TRBJ1-1; 9 positions match TRBD1. The CDR3 is made up of 14 amino acids. CDR1 is MDHEN and CDR2 is SYDVKM in the germline V gene. Trimming removed 9 bases from V and 1 base from J; junction bases left unmatched: 6.

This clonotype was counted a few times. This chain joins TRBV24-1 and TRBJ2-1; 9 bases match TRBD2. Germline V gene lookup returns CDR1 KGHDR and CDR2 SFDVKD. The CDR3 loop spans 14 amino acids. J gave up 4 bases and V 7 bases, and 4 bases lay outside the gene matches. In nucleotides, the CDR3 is TGTGCCACCAGGTCTAGCGGGGTTTACAATGAGCAGTTCTTC. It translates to CATRSSGVYNEQFF.

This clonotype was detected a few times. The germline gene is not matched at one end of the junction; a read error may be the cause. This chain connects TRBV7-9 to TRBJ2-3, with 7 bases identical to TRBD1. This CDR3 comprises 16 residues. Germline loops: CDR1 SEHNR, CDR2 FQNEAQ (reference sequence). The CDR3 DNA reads TGTGCCAGCAGCCAGATGACAGGGAACCCCACAGGTACGCAGTATTTT. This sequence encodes CASSQMTGNPTGTQYF.

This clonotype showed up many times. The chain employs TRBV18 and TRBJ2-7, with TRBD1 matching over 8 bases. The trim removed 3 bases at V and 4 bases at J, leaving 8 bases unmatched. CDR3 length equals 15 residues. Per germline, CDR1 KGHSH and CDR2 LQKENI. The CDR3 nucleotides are TGTGCCAGCTCACCGGGGACAGGTGATTTGTACGAGCAGTACTTC. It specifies CASSPGTGDLYEQYF.

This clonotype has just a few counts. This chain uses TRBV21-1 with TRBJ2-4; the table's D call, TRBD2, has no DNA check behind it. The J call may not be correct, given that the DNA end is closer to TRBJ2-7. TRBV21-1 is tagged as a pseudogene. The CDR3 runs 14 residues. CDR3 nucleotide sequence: TGTGCCAGCAGCAAACCGGGACTTGACTACGAGCAGTACTTC. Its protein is CASSKPGLDYEQYF.

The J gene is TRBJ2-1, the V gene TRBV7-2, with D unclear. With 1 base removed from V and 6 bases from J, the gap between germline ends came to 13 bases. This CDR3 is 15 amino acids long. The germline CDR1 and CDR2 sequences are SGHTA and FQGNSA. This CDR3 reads CASSLEGSFPNEQFF. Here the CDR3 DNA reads TGTGCCAGCAGCTTAGAAGGGTCTTTCCCCAATGAGCAGTTCTTC.

CDR3 DNA sequence: TGTGCCACCAGTGACGTCGGCTGTCAGCCCCAGCATTTT. Its protein is CATSDVGCQPQHF. The chain has TRBV24-1 and TRBJ1-5; D is unresolved. The germline V and J ends were trimmed by 4 bases and 6 bases, with 9 bases remaining between them. Germline lookup yields CDR1 KGHDR and CDR2 SFDVKD. The CDR3 sequence is 13 residues long.

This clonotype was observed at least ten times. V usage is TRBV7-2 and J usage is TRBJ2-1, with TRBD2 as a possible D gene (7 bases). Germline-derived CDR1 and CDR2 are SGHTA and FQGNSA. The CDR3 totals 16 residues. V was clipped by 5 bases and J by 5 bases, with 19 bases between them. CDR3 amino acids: CASSPFRGASDNEQFF. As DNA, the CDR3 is TGTGCCAGCAGCCCATTCCGGGGGGCATCGGACAATGAGCAGTTCTTC.

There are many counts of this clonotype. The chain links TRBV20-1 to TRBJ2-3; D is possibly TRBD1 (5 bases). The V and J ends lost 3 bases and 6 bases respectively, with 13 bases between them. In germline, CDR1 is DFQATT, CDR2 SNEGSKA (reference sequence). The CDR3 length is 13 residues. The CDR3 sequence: CSARPGWLDTQYF. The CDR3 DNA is TGCAGTGCTAGGCCAGGGTGGTTGGATACGCAGTATTTT.

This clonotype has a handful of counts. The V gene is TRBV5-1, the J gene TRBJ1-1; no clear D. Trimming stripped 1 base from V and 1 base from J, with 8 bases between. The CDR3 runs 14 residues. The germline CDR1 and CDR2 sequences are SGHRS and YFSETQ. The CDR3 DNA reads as TGCGCCAGCAGCTTGTCACAGACGAACACTGAAGCTTTCTTT. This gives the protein CASSLSQTNTEAFF.

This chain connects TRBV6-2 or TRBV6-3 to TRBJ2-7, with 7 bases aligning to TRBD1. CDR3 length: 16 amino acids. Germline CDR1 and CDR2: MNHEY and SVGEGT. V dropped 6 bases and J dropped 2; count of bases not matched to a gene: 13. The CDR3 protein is CASRPDRASKTYEQYF. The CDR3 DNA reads TGTGCCAGCAGGCCCGACAGGGCTTCTAAAACCTACGAGCAGTACTTC.

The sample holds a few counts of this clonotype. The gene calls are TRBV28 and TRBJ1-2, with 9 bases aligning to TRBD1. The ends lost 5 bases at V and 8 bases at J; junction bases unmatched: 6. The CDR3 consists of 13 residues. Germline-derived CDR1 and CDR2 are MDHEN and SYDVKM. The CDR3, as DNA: TGTGCCAGCAGTCCTCGGACAGGGGTCGGCTACACCTTC. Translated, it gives CASSPRTGVGYTF.

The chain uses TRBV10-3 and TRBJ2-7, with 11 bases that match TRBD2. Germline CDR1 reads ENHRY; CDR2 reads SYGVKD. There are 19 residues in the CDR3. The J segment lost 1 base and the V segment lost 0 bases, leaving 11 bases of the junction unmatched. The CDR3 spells CAISESFQGTSGGSYEQYF. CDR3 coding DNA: TGTGCCATCAGTGAGTCATTTCAAGGGACTAGCGGCGGATCCTACGAGCAGTACTTC.

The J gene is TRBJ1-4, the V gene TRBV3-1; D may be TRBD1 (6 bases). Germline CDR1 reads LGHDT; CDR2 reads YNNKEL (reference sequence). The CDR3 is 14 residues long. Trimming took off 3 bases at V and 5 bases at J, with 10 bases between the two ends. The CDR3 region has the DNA TGTGCCAGCAGCCAGGGACAAACCAATGAAAAACTGTTTTTT. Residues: CASSQGQTNEKLFF.

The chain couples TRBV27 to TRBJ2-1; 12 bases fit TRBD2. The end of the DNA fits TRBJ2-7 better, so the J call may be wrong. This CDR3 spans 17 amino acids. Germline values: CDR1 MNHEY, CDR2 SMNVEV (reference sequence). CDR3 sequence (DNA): TGTGCCAGCAGTCCGAGACTAGCGGGGGCTCGGATCTACGAGCAGTACTTC. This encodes CASSPRLAGARIYEQYF.

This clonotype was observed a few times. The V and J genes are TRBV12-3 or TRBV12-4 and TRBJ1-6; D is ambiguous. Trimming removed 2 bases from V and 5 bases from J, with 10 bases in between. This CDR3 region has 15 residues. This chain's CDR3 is CASSLRSGNNSPLHF. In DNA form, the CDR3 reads TGTGCCAGCAGTTTAAGGTCCGGCAATAATTCACCCCTCCACTTT.